What follows describes a single T cell receptor (beta chain). What it binds is not known. TCRdb re-called the reads through MiXCR, storing one row per CDR3 protein. The sample has about 890,000 distinct CDR3 sequences, less than 40% seen once. The data belong to a study of T cell repertoires in cytomegalovirus infection. Trimming shortened V by 7 bases and J by 1 base, and 11 bases separated the two germline ends. The CDR3 sequence is 14 residues long. Germline values: CDR1 LNHDA, CDR2 SQIVND (reference sequence). This TCR came from a human donor in good health (CMV status not recorded). Some clones in this sample may be carry-over from other donors' samples. The genes are TRBV19 and TRBJ2-1; D is unclear. Sequencing used cultured CD8+ T cells from PBMCs, obtained from culture after CMV antigen stimulation. The CDR3 DNA reads TGTGCCAGTAACTCCGGTCAGTCCTACAATGAGCAGTTCTTC. Translation gives CASNSGQSYNEQFF.